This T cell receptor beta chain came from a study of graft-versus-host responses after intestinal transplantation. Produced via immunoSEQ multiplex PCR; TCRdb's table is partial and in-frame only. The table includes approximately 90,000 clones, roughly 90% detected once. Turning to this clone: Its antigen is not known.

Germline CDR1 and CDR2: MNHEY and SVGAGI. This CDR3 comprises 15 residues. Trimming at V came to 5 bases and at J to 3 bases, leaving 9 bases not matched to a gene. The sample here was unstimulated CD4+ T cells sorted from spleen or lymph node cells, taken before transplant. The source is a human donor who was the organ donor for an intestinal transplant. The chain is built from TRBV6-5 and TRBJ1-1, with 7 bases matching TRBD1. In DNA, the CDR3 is TGTGCCAGCAGTCCCGGACAGGCCGGCTACACTGAAGCTTTCTTT. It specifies CASSPGQAGYTEAFF.